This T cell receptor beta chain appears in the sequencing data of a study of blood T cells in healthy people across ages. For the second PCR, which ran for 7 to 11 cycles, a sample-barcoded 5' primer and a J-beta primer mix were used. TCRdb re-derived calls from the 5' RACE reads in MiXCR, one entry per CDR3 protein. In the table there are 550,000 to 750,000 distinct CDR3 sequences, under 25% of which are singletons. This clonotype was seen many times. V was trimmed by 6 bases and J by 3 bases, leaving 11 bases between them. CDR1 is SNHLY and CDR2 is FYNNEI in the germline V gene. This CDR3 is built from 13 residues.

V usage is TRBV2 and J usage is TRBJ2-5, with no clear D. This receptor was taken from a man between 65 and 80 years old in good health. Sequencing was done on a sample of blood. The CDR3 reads CASRKEVKETQYF. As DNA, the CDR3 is TGTGCCAGCAGAAAGGAAGTTAAAGAGACCCAGTACTTC.